The rows below give T cell receptor beta chains drawn from one sample of a study of identical twins. TCRdb re-analysed the 5' RACE reads in MiXCR, keeping a single row per CDR3 protein. The repertoire includes under 250,000 distinct CDR3 sequences, roughly 12% of them detected once, and roughly 3.7% sits in the top ten. These data were also filed under a second study, of yellow fever vaccine responses in identical twins.

Sequences were obtained from memory (CD45RO+) T cells sorted from blood. The receptors were gathered from a woman aged 18-30 years in good health. Both conserved end residues are part of each CDR3. D genes are given only for firm matches. Clone size is not always given. Where it is, it says once, few, many or a class for expanded clones.

V	J	size	D	DNA	CDR3
TRBV21-1	TRBJ2-7	.	.	TGTGCCAGCAGCGTTCGGGCCTGCTACGAGCAGTACTTC	CASSVRACYEQYF
TRBV20-1	TRBJ2-2	.	.	TGCAGTGCCCCGATGGGACCCGGGGAGGCCGGGGAGCTGTTTTTT	CSAPMGPGEAGELFF
TRBV15	TRBJ2-7	.	TRBD1	TGTGCCACCAGCAGAGATCGGGACAGCTCCTACGAGCAGTACTTC	CATSRDRDSSYEQYF
TRBV4-3	TRBJ2-1	few	.	TGCGCCAGCAGCCACTCCGGGACTCAGGGGGGGAATGAGCAGTTCTTC	CASSHSGTQGGNEQFF
TRBV7-6	TRBJ2-2	few	.	TGTGCCAGCAGCTCCTCCTACGCCGGGGAGCTGTTTTTT	CASSSSYAGELFF
TRBV20-1	TRBJ2-2	few	TRBD1	TGCAGTGCTAGAGATCGGCGACAGGGGGGTACCGGGGAGCTGTTTTTT	CSARDRRQGGTGELFF
TRBV12-3/TRBV12-4	TRBJ1-4	few	TRBD1	TGTGCCAGCAGTCCGGGACAGGGTAGGGAACTGTTTTTT	CASSPGQGRELFF
TRBV28	TRBJ2-5	.	.	TGTGCCAGCAGTTTCCACGGGGGGCGGGAGACCCAGTACTTC	CASSFHGGRETQYF
TRBV11-2	TRBJ2-6	few	.	TGTGCCAGCAGCCTTATGGCGGATTCGGGAGACTCTGGGGCCAACGTCCTGACTTTC	CASSLMADSGDSGANVLTF
TRBV20-1	TRBJ1-5	few	.	TGCAGTGCTAGAGATGTAACAGGGCGGAGGCCCCAGCATTTT	CSARDVTGRRPQHF
TRBV20-1	TRBJ2-5	.	TRBD1	TGCAGTGCTAGAGAATTAGGGACAGGGAAGTTAGAGACCCAGTACTTC	CSARELGTGKLETQYF
TRBV11-1	TRBJ2-6	.	.	TGTGCCAGCAGCGACAACCGCGTTGTCAGGGGGGATCGAAGGGCCAACGTCCTGACTTTC	CASSDNRVVRGDRRANVLTF
TRBV4-3	TRBJ2-3	many	TRBD1	TGCGCCAGCAGCCAGTTCACAGGGGGATTGGGCACAGATACGCAGTATTTT	CASSQFTGGLGTDTQYF
TRBV12-3/TRBV12-4	TRBJ2-7	.	.	TGTGCCAGCAGTATAGGTGGGCAAGGGTACGAGCAGTACTTC	CASSIGGQGYEQYF
TRBV18	TRBJ2-7	.	.	TGTGCCAGCTCACCGGGGGTCAGGGAATACGAGCAGTACTTC	CASSPGVREYEQYF
TRBV6-5	TRBJ2-7	few	.	TGTGCCAGCAGTTACGATGTGTCCCGCGTCGAGCAGTACTTC	CASSYDVSRVEQYF
TRBV25-1	TRBJ2-7	.	.	TGTGCCAGCAGTGACCCCGTGATCTGGTACGAGCAGTACTTC	CASSDPVIWYEQYF
TRBV10-3	TRBJ2-7	once	TRBD1	TGTGCCATCAACATGGACAGGGTGGACGAGCAGTACTTC	CAINMDRVDEQYF
TRBV28	TRBJ2-3	.	.	TGTGCCAGCAGTCTAAAATATACGCAGTATTTT	CASSLKYTQYF
TRBV7-3	TRBJ2-3	few	TRBD2	TGTGCCAGCAGCCCCTCGACTAGCGGGGTTAGTTCGCAGTATTTT	CASSPSTSGVSSQYF
TRBV3-1	TRBJ1-1	.	.	TGTGCCAGCAGCCAACTTGACGGGGCTGAAGCTTTCTTT	CASSQLDGAEAFF
TRBV5-6	TRBJ2-7	few	.	TGTGCCAGCAGCCCCGAAGGTAGGCCTACCTACGAGCAGTACTTC	CASSPEGRPTYEQYF
TRBV7-2	TRBJ2-1	.	.	TGTGCCAGCAGCTTAGCTGGGGCTCTCAGCTACAATGAGCAGTTCTTC	CASSLAGALSYNEQFF
TRBV10-3	TRBJ2-5	.	TRBD1	TGTGCCACCCAAAAAGCCAAAGGGGACAGGGGGCAAGAGACCCAGTACTTC	CATQKAKGDRGQETQYF
TRBV27	TRBJ1-1	few	.	TGTGCCAGCAGTTTTCAGATGAACACTGAAGCTTTCTTT	CASSFQMNTEAFF
TRBV6-5	TRBJ1-4	.	.	TGTGCCAGCAGTTCGGTATCCACAGGGTTTAATGAAAAACTGTTTTTT	CASSSVSTGFNEKLFF
TRBV12-3/TRBV12-4	TRBJ2-7	.	.	TGTGCCAGCCAGTTTGGGGGGAGCTCCTACGAGCAGTACTTC	CASQFGGSSYEQYF
TRBV9	TRBJ2-7	.	.	TGTGCCAGCAGCGTCGGGGCAGGGCAATACTACGAGCAGTACTTC	CASSVGAGQYYEQYF
TRBV29-1	TRBJ2-3	.	TRBD2	TGCAGCGGACTAGCGGGGGGCCGGGCGGATACGCAGTATTTT	CSGLAGGRADTQYF
TRBV18	TRBJ2-2	.	TRBD1	TGTGCCAGCTCACCAAAAACCGGGACAGCTTACACCGGGGAGCTGTTTTTT	CASSPKTGTAYTGELFF
TRBV20-1	TRBJ1-6	many	.	TGCAGTGCTAGAGATCCCCTTTGGGGGGACAATTCACCCCTCCACTTT	CSARDPLWGDNSPLHF
TRBV11-2	TRBJ2-3	.	.	TGTGCCTTCCCGAGTCCATCCAGCACAGATACGCAGTATTTT	CAFPSPSSTDTQYF